Below, 9 T cell receptor beta chains from the same sample are listed, as sequenced in a study of CD8 T cells in Susac syndrome (dated by TCRdb to the late 2010s). Libraries were built with the immunoSEQ multiplex PCR assay. RNA was extracted using the RNeasy kit, and 0.5 to 1 microgram was reverse transcribed with random hexamers. TCRdb cleaned the public reads at Q25 with fastp, built clones with MiXCR and kept in-frame beta chains. Rows matching on CDR3 protein sequence are summarized as one entry with the most common DNA and genes. Across this sample there are 100,000 or so distinct CDR3 sequences, with 85% to 95% seen only once. Of the sample, about 0.28% falls within the top ten clones. The sequencing input was CD4+ T cells from PBMCs. The receptors derive from a human donor with Susac syndrome.

In this sample, this clonotype turned up once. The J gene is TRBJ1-1, the V gene TRBV20-1; D might be TRBD1 (5 bases). CDR1 is DFQATT and CDR2 is SNEGSKA in the germline V gene (reference sequence). This CDR3 region has 15 residues. The ends were cut back, 4 bases at V and 0 bases at J, with 15 bases in the middle. The CDR3 loop is CSATRPGTMNTEAFF. CDR3 bases: TGCAGTGCTACGAGACCAGGGACCATGAACACTGAAGCTTTCTTT.

The gene calls are TRBV30 and TRBJ2-1; D assignment may be TRBD1 or TRBD2 (5 bases each). Between the trimmed V and J ends, which lost 3 bases and 1 base, there was a span of 10 bases. This CDR3 contains 14 residues. The germline V gene encodes CDR1 GTSNPN and CDR2 SVGIG (reference sequence). The CDR3 spells CAWSGDGSYNEQFF. CDR3 nucleotides: TGTGCCTGGAGCGGGGACGGTTCCTACAATGAGCAGTTCTTC.

The chain employs TRBV2 and TRBJ2-5, with 9 bases identical to TRBD1. V lost 1 base and J lost 7; bases outside the gene matches: 4. This CDR3 is 14 amino acids long. Germline CDR1 and CDR2: SNHLY and FYNNEI. CDR3 sequence reads: CASSEGGTGRTQYF. In DNA, the CDR3 is TGTGCCAGCAGTGAAGGGGGGACAGGGCGGACCCAGTACTTC.

This rearrangement joins TRBV5-1 to TRBJ1-2, with D perhaps TRBD1 (6 bases). The CDR3 length is 14 residues. Trimming stripped 0 bases from V and 6 bases from J, with 12 bases between. CDR1 and CDR2 (germline): SGHRS, YFSETQ. This chain's CDR3 is CASSLALAGDGYTF. For the CDR3, the DNA is TGCGCCAGCAGCTTGGCCCTCGCAGGGGATGGCTACACCTTC.

This chain uses TRBV7-9 with TRBJ1-2; TRBD1 matches at 7 bases. The CDR3 contains 15 residues. After removal of 0 bases from V and 5 bases from J, the junction contained 6 bases not matched to a gene. CDR1 and CDR2 from the germline V gene are SEHNR and FQNEAQ (reference sequence). CDR3 coding DNA: TGTGCCAGCAGCTTAGCAGGGGACAGAAATTATGGCTACACCTTC. Its translation is CASSLAGDRNYGYTF.

V is TRBV9 and J is TRBJ2-5, with D perhaps matching TRBD1 (5 bases). This CDR3 contains 15 residues. Germline V lookup: CDR1 SGDLS, CDR2 YYNGEE. The ends were cut back, 1 base at V and 1 base at J, with 11 bases in the middle. CDR3 sequence (DNA): TGTGCCAGCAGCGTATCTTGGGGCCTCCAAGAGACCCAGTACTTC. Its protein is CASSVSWGLQETQYF.

V is TRBV7-9 and J is TRBJ1-6; D is undetermined. The V end was cut by 2 bases, the J end by 7 bases, with 9 bases between. Germline CDR1 is SEHNR and CDR2 is FQNEAQ (reference sequence). This CDR3 region has 14 residues. CDR3 coding DNA: TGTGCCAGCAGCTTAAACAGCCCCAATTCACCCCTCCACTTT. This translates into CASSLNSPNSPLHF.

J is TRBJ1-5 and V is TRBV30, with D unclear. The germline gives CDR1 GTSNPN, CDR2 SVGIG (reference sequence). V was clipped by 5 bases and J by 1 base, with 12 bases between them. CDR3 length: 14 residues. The CDR3 reads CAWQPTASNQPQHF. The CDR3 nucleotides are TGTGCCTGGCAGCCTACGGCCAGCAATCAGCCCCAGCATTTT.

In this sample, this clonotype turned up once. The genes are TRBV24-1 and TRBJ2-7; the D gene is possibly TRBD1 (7 bases). The CDR3 sequence is 15 residues long. Germline values: CDR1 KGHDR, CDR2 SFDVKD. V lost 4 bases and J lost 2, with 14 bases in between. CDR3 sequence (DNA): TGTGCCACCAGTGAGCCGGGGGACAGCCCCTACGAGCAGTACTTC. Amino acids: CATSEPGDSPYEQYF.